This T cell receptor (beta chain) is drawn from a study of T cell responses to AZD1222 COVID-19 vaccine. Findings and limits, study-wide: Among the donors, most were white British and more were female, and clonal diversity was possibly underestimated.

Here immunoSEQ multiplex PCR was the method, and the copy in TCRdb shows in-frame clones only, minus some. The table has roughly 140,000 clones, roughly four fifths seen once. To note about this clone: Its antigen remains unidentified.

Germline V gene sequence: CDR1 SGHAT, CDR2 FQDESV (reference sequence). CDR3 length equals 13 residues. Trimming cost V 5 bases and J 8 bases, with 15 bases left between them. The material sequenced was peripheral blood, taken on day 0 of MenACWY control vaccination. The chain links TRBV11-1 to TRBJ1-1; D might be TRBD1 (6 bases). This clonotype originated in an adult in good health. The CDR3 reads CASSKTGSWEAFF. CDR3 in DNA: TGTGCCAGCAGCAAAACAGGGTCTTGGGAAGCTTTCTTT.